What follows are 4 T cell receptor beta chains derived from one specimen sequenced in a study of blood T cell repertoires in COVID-19. Sequencing used immunoSEQ multiplex PCR; TCRdb keeps in-frame clones, though not all of them. Among 40,000 or so clones listed, 81% were seen once. Sequenced sample: peripheral blood. These receptors were obtained from a man between 40 and 49 years old with active or convalescent COVID-19.

This rearrangement joins TRBV4-2 to TRBJ2-2; TRBD2 agrees at 8 bases. Losses at the gene ends were 5 bases for V and 7 bases for J; bases not matched to a gene: 21. CDR1 LGHNA and CDR2 YNFKEQ come from the germline V gene. The CDR3 runs to 19 residues. The CDR3 DNA reads TGTGCCAGCAGCTCGGGCCCTCCTCCGGGGGGGAATGAAGGCGGGGAGCTGTTTTTT. Protein product: CASSSGPPPGGNEGGELFF.

The chain is built from TRBV28 and TRBJ1-3, with 7 positions matching TRBD1. V was clipped by 3 bases and J by 6 bases; unmatched bases: 11. The CDR3 length is 16 residues. Germline loops: CDR1 MDHEN, CDR2 SYDVKM. CDR3 nucleotides: TGTGCCAGCAGTTTCACTTTCGGACAGGCAGAAAACACCATATATTTT. It is translated as CASSFTFGQAENTIYF.

The chain has TRBV27 and TRBJ2-5; TRBD1 matches at 7 bases. Trimming at V came to 5 bases and at J to 2 bases, leaving 5 bases not matched to a gene. The CDR3 consists of 14 residues. The germline V gene encodes CDR1 MNHEY and CDR2 SMNVEV (reference sequence). CDR3 amino acids: CASSIRDSQETQYF. For the CDR3, the DNA is TGTGCCAGCAGTATCCGGGACAGTCAAGAGACCCAGTACTTC.

The J gene is TRBJ2-7, the V gene TRBV15; 8 bases fit TRBD1. Germline CDR1 is LNHNV and CDR2 is YYDKDF (reference sequence). The ends lost 1 base at V and 5 bases at J; junction bases unmatched: 16. The CDR3 has 18 residues. The CDR3 DNA is TGTGCCACCAGCAGAGCTTTGACGGGTGCAGGGGGCGGCAACGAGCAGTACTTC. Translating gives CATSRALTGAGGGNEQYF. Full variable domain (outside the CDR3, taken from reference TRBV15 and TRBJ2-7): DAMVIQNPRYQVTQFGKPVTLSCSQTLNHNVMYWYQQKSSQAPKLLFHYYDKDFNNEADTPDNFQSRRPNTSFCFLDIRSPGLGDTAMYLCATSRALTGAGGGNEQYFGPGTRLTVT.